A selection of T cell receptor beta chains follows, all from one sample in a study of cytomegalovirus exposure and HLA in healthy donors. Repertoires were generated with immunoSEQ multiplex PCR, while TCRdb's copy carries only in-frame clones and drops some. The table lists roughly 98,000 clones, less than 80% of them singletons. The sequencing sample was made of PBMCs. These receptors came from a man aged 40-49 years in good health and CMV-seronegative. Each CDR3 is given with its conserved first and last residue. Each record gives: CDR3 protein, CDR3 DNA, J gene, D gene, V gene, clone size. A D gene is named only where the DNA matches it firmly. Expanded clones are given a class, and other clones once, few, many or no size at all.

CDR3: CASTWGGYSSYEQYF
DNA: TGTGCCAGCACCTGGGGAGGGTACAGCTCCTACGAGCAGTACTTC
J: TRBJ2-7
D: TRBD2
V: TRBV28
size: -

CDR3: CASSLGDRGNEKLFF
DNA: TGCGCCAGCAGCTTGGGGGACAGGGGGAATGAAAAACTGTTTTTT
J: TRBJ1-4
D: TRBD1
V: TRBV5-1
size: -

CDR3: CASSRGSWRGCSTGELFF
DNA: TGCGCCAGCAGTCGCGGGTCCTGGCGGGGGTGTAGCACCGGGGAGCTGTTTTTT
J: TRBJ2-2
D: TRBD2
V: TRBV23-1
size: -

CDR3: CASSARTGGGSDTQYF
DNA: TGTGCCAGCAGTGCCCGGACAGGGGGAGGTTCAGATACGCAGTATTTT
J: TRBJ2-3
D: TRBD1
V: TRBV6-1
size: -

CDR3: CASSGPVAVPQETQYF
DNA: TGTGCCAGCAGCGGGCCGGTAGCGGTGCCCCAAGAGACCCAGTACTTC
J: TRBJ2-5
D: -
V: TRBV9
size: -

CDR3: CASSPQQGKNEQYF
DNA: TGTGCCAGCTCACCACAACAGGGAAAGAACGAGCAGTACTTC
J: TRBJ2-7
D: -
V: TRBV18
size: few

CDR3: CASSLVSSSGNTIYF
DNA: TGTGCCAGCAGCTTAGTTTCCAGCTCTGGAAACACCATATATTTT
J: TRBJ1-3
D: -
V: TRBV7-2
size: -

CDR3: CASSSTKGAETEAFF
DNA: TGTGCCAGCAGCTCCACGAAGGGGGCCGAGACTGAAGCTTTCTTT
J: TRBJ1-1
D: TRBD1
V: TRBV7-8
size: -

CDR3: CASSATWGDNEQFF
DNA: TGTGCCAGCAGCGCCACGTGGGGGGACAATGAGCAGTTCTTC
J: TRBJ2-1
D: -
V: TRBV11-2
size: -

CDR3: CASSSGASGVYEQYF
DNA: TGTGCCAGCAGCTCTGGGGCTAGCGGGGTTTACGAGCAGTACTTC
J: TRBJ2-7
D: TRBD2
V: TRBV7-7
size: -

CDR3: CASSQVPANVGRTEAFF
DNA: TGCGCCAGCAGCCAAGTCCCGGCTAATGTGGGGAGAACTGAAGCTTTCTTT
J: TRBJ1-1
D: -
V: TRBV4-1
size: few

CDR3: CASSQNPSGGAGNIQYF
DNA: TGTGCCAGCAGCCAGAATCCTAGCGGGGGGGCGGGAAACATTCAGTACTTC
J: TRBJ2-4
D: TRBD2
V: TRBV4-2
size: -

CDR3: CASSPTGRATNEKLFF
DNA: TGTGCCAGTAGTCCCACAGGCCGTGCAACTAATGAAAAACTGTTTTTT
J: TRBJ1-4
D: -
V: TRBV19
size: -

CDR3: CASSAEAGGPYEQYF
DNA: TGTGCCAGCAGCGCGGAAGCGGGAGGGCCCTACGAGCAGTACTTC
J: TRBJ2-7
D: TRBD2
V: TRBV9
size: -

CDR3: CASSVASGGTYEQYF
DNA: TGTGCCAGCAGCGTAGCTTCAGGAGGAACCTACGAGCAGTACTTC
J: TRBJ2-7
D: -
V: TRBV9
size: -

CDR3: CASSLSARDQPQHF
DNA: TGTGCCAGCAGCTTATCCGCCAGGGATCAGCCCCAGCATTTT
J: TRBJ1-5
D: -
V: TRBV7-2
size: few

CDR3: CASRQRTDRRDYGYTF
DNA: TGTGCCAGCAGACAAAGGACAGATAGAAGGGACTATGGCTACACCTTC
J: TRBJ1-2
D: -
V: TRBV2
size: few

CDR3: CASSGPGQGNEQFF
DNA: TGTGCCAGCAGTGGACCGGGACAGGGCAATGAGCAGTTCTTC
J: TRBJ2-1
D: TRBD1
V: TRBV6-1
size: -

CDR3: CASSLDRGHSTLHF
DNA: TGTGCCAGCAGCTTGGACAGGGGGCATTCGACCCTCCACTTT
J: TRBJ1-6
D: TRBD1
V: TRBV5-6
size: -

CDR3: CASSPPNQPQHF
DNA: TGTGCCAGCAGCCCCCCGAATCAGCCCCAGCATTTT
J: TRBJ1-5
D: -
V: TRBV7-2
size: -

CDR3: CASSLTVGQGAGELFF
DNA: TGTGCCAGCAGCTTAACGGTCGGACAGGGGGCCGGGGAGCTGTTTTTT
J: TRBJ2-2
D: TRBD1
V: TRBV7-3
size: -

CDR3: CASSLAGGLRLSSYEQYF
DNA: TGCGCCAGCAGCTTGGCCGGTGGGCTCCGCCTCAGCTCCTACGAGCAGTACTTC
J: TRBJ2-7
D: -
V: TRBV5-1
size: once

CDR3: CASSLFGSSSYEQYF
DNA: TGTGCCAGTTCCCTTTTCGGCTCTAGCTCCTACGAGCAGTACTTC
J: TRBJ2-7
D: -
V: TRBV6-5
size: -

CDR3: CASSRGHNSPLHF
DNA: TGCGCCAGCAGTCGAGGGCATAATTCACCCCTCCACTTT
J: TRBJ1-6
D: -
V: TRBV10-1
size: -

CDR3: CATSTSGETQYF
DNA: TGCGCCACCAGTACGTCCGGAGAGACCCAGTACTTC
J: TRBJ2-5
D: -
V: TRBV10-2
size: few

CDR3: CSVELTGSTGELFF
DNA: TGCAGCGTTGAATTAACAGGGTCCACCGGGGAGCTGTTTTTT
J: TRBJ2-2
D: -
V: TRBV29-1
size: -

CDR3: CASGGAGNYEQYF
DNA: TGTGCCAGCGGTGGGGCAGGGAACTACGAGCAGTACTTC
J: TRBJ2-7
D: -
V: TRBV5-8
size: -

CDR3: CASSPSPGGRADTQYF
DNA: TGTGCCAGCAGCCCCTCCCCCGGGGGTAGGGCAGATACGCAGTATTTT
J: TRBJ2-3
D: -
V: TRBV27
size: -

CDR3: CASSLESRWQYF
DNA: TGTGCCAGCAGCTTAGAGTCCAGGTGGCAGTACTTC
J: TRBJ2-7
D: -
V: TRBV7-9
size: few

CDR3: CASSQGDTTYEQYF
DNA: TGTGCCAGCAGTCAGGGGGACACCACCTACGAGCAGTACTTC
J: TRBJ2-7
D: TRBD1
V: TRBV28
size: -

CDR3: CASMEQSGWNEQFF
DNA: TGTGCCAGCATGGAACAAAGCGGTTGGAATGAGCAGTTCTTC
J: TRBJ2-1
D: -
V: TRBV6-1
size: -

CDR3: CASNRQGRSPLHF
DNA: TGTGCCAGCAATCGACAGGGACGCTCACCCCTCCACTTT
J: TRBJ1-6
D: TRBD1
V: TRBV2
size: -

CDR3: CASSLTTSGGYYNEQFF
DNA: TGTGCCAGCAGCTTAACTACTAGCGGGGGATACTACAATGAGCAGTTCTTC
J: TRBJ2-1
D: TRBD2
V: TRBV7-9
size: -

CDR3: CSHTGGTGGPQETQYF
DNA: TGCAGTCATACGGGGGGTACAGGGGGGCCTCAAGAGACCCAGTACTTC
J: TRBJ2-5
D: -
V: TRBV29-1
size: -

CDR3: CASSPQEQVEQYF
DNA: TGTGCCAGCAGTCCTCAAGAACAGGTCGAGCAGTACTTC
J: TRBJ2-7
D: -
V: TRBV28
size: once

CDR3: CASSSLSGAGQPQHF
DNA: TGTGCCAGCAGCTCCCTGTCAGGGGCAGGGCAGCCCCAGCATTTT
J: TRBJ1-5
D: -
V: TRBV7-9
size: -

CDR3: CATSSRDGGYGYTF
DNA: TGTGCCACCAGCAGCCGGGACGGGGGCTATGGCTACACCTTC
J: TRBJ1-2
D: -
V: TRBV15
size: -

CDR3: CASSYRGLGYGYTF
DNA: TGTGCCAGCAGTTACAGGGGGCTTGGCTATGGCTACACCTTC
J: TRBJ1-2
D: TRBD1
V: TRBV6-5
size: -

CDR3: CASSPRLDGGNYGYTF
DNA: TGCGCCAGCAGCCCCCGACTCGATGGGGGGAACTATGGCTACACCTTC
J: TRBJ1-2
D: -
V: TRBV5-1
size: once

CDR3: CASSYTWTGSEAFF
DNA: TGTGCCAGCAGTTACACCTGGACAGGGAGTGAAGCTTTCTTT
J: TRBJ1-1
D: TRBD1
V: TRBV6-5
size: -

CDR3: CASSAFRANTEAFF
DNA: TGTGCCAGTAGTGCTTTCAGGGCCAACACTGAAGCTTTCTTT
J: TRBJ1-1
D: -
V: TRBV19
size: -

CDR3: CASLDRGRGPNEKLFF
DNA: TGCGCCAGCCTGGACAGGGGAAGAGGTCCAAATGAAAAACTGTTTTTT
J: TRBJ1-4
D: TRBD1
V: TRBV10-1
size: -

CDR3: CAWSFTYEQYF
DNA: TGTGCCTGGAGTTTTACCTACGAGCAGTACTTC
J: TRBJ2-7
D: -
V: TRBV30
size: -

CDR3: CASSLVDGTSVDEQYF
DNA: TGTGCCAGCAGCTTGGTTGACGGGACTAGCGTTGACGAGCAGTACTTC
J: TRBJ2-7
D: TRBD2
V: TRBV5-6
size: -

CDR3: CASSLLRTPNYGYTF
DNA: TGTGCCAGCAGTTTATTAAGAACACCTAACTATGGCTACACCTTC
J: TRBJ1-2
D: -
V: TRBV28
size: -